This TCR beta chain was identified in a study of cytomegalovirus exposure and HLA in healthy donors. Vbeta (60) and Jbeta (13) primers were used in the PCR. Method: immunoSEQ multiplex PCR; TCRdb's copy keeps in-frame clones and lacks some. Of 95,000 to 150,000 clones in the sample, over 75% were seen once. Germline loops: CDR1 SNHLY, CDR2 FYNNEI. This CDR3 has 14 residues. Trimming left V 10 bases short and J 6 bases short, with 21 bases between. Sequenced input: PBMCs. The clonotype originates from a man younger than 35 in good health and CMV-seropositive. J is TRBJ1-1 and V is TRBV2; possible D gene TRBD1, 6 bases. This CDR3 is CAKAQGPYPPEAFF. CDR3 bases: TGTGCCAAGGCCCAGGGGCCCTACCCTCCTGAAGCTTTCTTT.